Sequencing of this T cell receptor beta chain was carried out in a study of cytomegalovirus exposure and HLA in healthy donors. Germline CDR1 is ENHRY and CDR2 is SYGVKD. This CDR3 has 17 residues. V lost 3 bases to trimming and J lost 1 base, with 16 bases between them. PCR involved 60 Vbeta and 13 Jbeta primers. Sequencing was performed with immunoSEQ multiplex PCR; in TCRdb, only in-frame clones are kept and a portion is missing. The sample records some 160,000 clones, 68% being singletons. The sequencing input was PBMCs. The rearrangement joins TRBV10-3 to TRBJ1-3; unclear D gene. This sequence originates from a man in his sixties in good health and CMV-seronegative. The CDR3 coding sequence is TGTGCCATCAGTGATTCGGCTGAAGCGGGTTCTGGAAACACCATATATTTT. Amino acids: CAISDSAEAGSGNTIYF.